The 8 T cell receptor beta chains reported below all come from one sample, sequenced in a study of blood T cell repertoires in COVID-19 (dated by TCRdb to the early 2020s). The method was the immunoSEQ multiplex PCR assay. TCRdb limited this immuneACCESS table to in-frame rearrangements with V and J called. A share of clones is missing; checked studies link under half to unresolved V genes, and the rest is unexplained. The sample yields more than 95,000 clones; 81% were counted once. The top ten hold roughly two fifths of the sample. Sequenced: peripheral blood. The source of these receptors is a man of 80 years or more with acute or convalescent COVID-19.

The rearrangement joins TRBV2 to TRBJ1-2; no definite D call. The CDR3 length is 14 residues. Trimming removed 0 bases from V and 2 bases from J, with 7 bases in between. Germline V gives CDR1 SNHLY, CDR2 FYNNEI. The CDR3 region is CASSEALQNYGYTF. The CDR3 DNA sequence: TGTGCCAGCAGTGAAGCGCTTCAGAACTATGGCTACACCTTC.

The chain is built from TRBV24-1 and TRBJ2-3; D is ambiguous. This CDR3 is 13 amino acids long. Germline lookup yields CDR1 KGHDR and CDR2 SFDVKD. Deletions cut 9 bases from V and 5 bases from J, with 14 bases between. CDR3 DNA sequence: TGTGCCACCTATCATCCGGGTGAAGATACGCAGTATTTT. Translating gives CATYHPGEDTQYF.

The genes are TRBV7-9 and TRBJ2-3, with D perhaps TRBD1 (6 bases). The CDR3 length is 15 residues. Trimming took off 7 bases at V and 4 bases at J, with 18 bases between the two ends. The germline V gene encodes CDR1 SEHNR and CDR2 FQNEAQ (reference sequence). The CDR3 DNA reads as TGTGCCAGCACCTCTCTTGGGGGCATCTCAGATACGCAGTATTTT. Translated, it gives CASTSLGGISDTQYF.

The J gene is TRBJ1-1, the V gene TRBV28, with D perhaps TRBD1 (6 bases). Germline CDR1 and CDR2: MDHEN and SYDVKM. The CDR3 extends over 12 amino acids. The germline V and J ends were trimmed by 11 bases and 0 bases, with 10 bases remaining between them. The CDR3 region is CAAGAVNTEAFF. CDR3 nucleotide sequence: TGTGCCGCGGGGGCAGTGAACACTGAAGCTTTCTTT.

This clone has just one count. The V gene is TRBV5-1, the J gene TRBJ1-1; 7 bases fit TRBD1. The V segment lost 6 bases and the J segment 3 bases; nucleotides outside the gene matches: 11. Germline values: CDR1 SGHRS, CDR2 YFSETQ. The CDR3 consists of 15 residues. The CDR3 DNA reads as TGCGCCAGCACCCAAATTCCAGGGACAGACACTGAAGCTTTCTTT. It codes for CASTQIPGTDTEAFF.

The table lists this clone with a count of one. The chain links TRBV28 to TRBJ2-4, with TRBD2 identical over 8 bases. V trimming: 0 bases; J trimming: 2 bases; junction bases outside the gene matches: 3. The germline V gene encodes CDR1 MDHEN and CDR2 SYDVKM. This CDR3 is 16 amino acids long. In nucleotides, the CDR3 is TGTGCCAGCAGTTTATGGCGGGGGGCTTCCAAAAACATTCAGTACTTC. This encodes CASSLWRGASKNIQYF.

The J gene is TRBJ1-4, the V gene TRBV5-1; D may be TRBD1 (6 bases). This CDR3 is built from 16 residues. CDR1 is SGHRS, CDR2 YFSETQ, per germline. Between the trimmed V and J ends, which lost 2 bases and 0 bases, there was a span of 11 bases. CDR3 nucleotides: TGCGCCAGCAGCTTCGGACAGCTAGCAACTAATGAAAAACTGTTTTTT. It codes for CASSFGQLATNEKLFF.

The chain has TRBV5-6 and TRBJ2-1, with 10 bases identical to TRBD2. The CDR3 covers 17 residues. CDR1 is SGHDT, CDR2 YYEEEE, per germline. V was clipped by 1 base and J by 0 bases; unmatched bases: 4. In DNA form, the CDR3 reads TGTGCCAGCAGCTTGATACCTAGCGGGAGCTCCTACAATGAGCAGTTCTTC. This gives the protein CASSLIPSGSSYNEQFF. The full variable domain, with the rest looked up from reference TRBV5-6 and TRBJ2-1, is DAGVTQSPTHLIKTRGQQVTLRCSPKSGHDTVSWYQQALGQGPQFIFQYYEEEERQRGNFPDRFSGHQFPNYSSELNVNALLLGDSALYLCASSLIPSGSSYNEQFFGPGTRLTVL.